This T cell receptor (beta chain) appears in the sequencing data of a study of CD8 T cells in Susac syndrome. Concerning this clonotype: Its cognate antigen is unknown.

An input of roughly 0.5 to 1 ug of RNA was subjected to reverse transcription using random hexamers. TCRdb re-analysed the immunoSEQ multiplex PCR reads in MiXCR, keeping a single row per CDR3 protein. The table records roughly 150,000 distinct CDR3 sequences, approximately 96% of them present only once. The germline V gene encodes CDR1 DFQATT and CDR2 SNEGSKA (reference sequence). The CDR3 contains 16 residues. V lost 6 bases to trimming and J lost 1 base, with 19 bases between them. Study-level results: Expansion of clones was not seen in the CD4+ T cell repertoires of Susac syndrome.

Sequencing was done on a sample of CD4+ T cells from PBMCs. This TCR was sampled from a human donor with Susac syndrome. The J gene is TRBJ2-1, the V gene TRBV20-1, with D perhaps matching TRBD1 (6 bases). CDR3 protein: CSAAPGHRRSYNEQFF. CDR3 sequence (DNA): TGCAGTGCCGCCCCGGGACACCGGCGGTCCTACAATGAGCAGTTCTTC.